Given below is one T cell receptor beta chain in context. This specimen belongs to a study of blood T cell repertoires in COVID-19. About the research overall: Acute-phase and convalescent COVID-19 samples originated in the United States, Italy and Spain. From T cells, B-cell-depleted T cells, or PBMCs came the material, which was cDNA or gDNA.

Either two negative PCRs, clearance, or symptom resolution qualified Cohort 3 donors as recovered. Per the authors' pipeline: Nucleated cell number was recorded as an estimate derived from reference gene primer amplification. Libraries were prepared by immunoSEQ multiplex PCR; TCRdb keeps only in-frame clonotypes and omits some of them. That table furnishes V, J and clone size, whereas the DNA furnished D and trimming. The table has 350,000 to 400,000 clones, roughly 91% seen once. The CDR3 totals 14 residues. Germline V gene lookup returns CDR1 MNHEY and CDR2 SVGAGI. The ends lost 5 bases at V and 4 bases at J; junction bases unmatched: 7.

The clonotype comes from a woman aged 18-29 years who had recovered from COVID-19. This chain joins TRBV6-5 and TRBJ2-5, with 7 bases lining up with TRBD2. The sample taken for sequencing was PBMCs or T cells enriched from blood (not recorded which). The CDR3 DNA sequence: TGTGCCAGCAGTAAGCGGGGAAGCGGAGAGACCCAGTACTTC. It specifies CASSKRGSGETQYF.